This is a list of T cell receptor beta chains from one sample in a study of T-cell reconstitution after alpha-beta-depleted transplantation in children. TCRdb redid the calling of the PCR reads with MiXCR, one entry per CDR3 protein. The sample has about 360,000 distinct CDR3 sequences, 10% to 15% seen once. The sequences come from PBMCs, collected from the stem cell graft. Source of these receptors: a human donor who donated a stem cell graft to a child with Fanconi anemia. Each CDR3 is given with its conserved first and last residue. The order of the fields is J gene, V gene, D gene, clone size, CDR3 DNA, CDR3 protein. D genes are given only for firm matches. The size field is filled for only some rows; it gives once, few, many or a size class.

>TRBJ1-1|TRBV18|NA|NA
TGTGCCAGCTCACCACCGAGTAGCCTGGCCGCTTTCTTT
CASSPPSSLAAFF
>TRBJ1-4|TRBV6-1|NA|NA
TGTGCCAGCAGTACGGGGCAGACTTTGGGTGAAAAACTGTTTTTT
CASSTGQTLGEKLFF
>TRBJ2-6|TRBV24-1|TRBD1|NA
TGTGCCACCAGTGATCCTAGGGACAGGGGTGCTGGGGCCAACGTCCTGACTTTC
CATSDPRDRGAGANVLTF
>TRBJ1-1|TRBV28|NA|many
TGTGCCAGCAGCCTCGGCGGCGCGAACACTGAAGCTTTCTTT
CASSLGGANTEAFF
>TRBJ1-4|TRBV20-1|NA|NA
TGCAGTGCTAGCAGCAGGGTCCATGGTGAAAAACTGTTTTTT
CSASSRVHGEKLFF
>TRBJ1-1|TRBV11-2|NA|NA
TGTGCCAGCAGCGGTCGGGGCAGGAACACTGAAGCTTTCTTT
CASSGRGRNTEAFF
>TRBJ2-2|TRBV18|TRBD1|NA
TGTGCCAGCTCACCGCGGACAGGAGTCTGGAATACCGGGGAGCTGTTTTTT
CASSPRTGVWNTGELFF
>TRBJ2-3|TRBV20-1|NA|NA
TGCAGTGCCCTCGGACAGCCGTACACAGATACGCAGTATTTT
CSALGQPYTDTQYF
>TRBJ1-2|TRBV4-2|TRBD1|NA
TGTGCCAGCAGCCAAGACCGCGACAGGGACAATGGCTACACCTTC
CASSQDRDRDNGYTF
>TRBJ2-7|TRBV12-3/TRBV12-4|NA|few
TGTGCCAGCAGCCTGGACGGCCCCTACGAGCAGTACTTC
CASSLDGPYEQYF
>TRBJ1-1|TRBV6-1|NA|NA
TGTGCCAGCAGTGTCCGGAGGAGCACTGAAGCTTTCTTT
CASSVRRSTEAFF
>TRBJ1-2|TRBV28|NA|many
TGTGCCAGCAGTTTGGGGCCAGGGTGGAACTATGGCTACACCTTC
CASSLGPGWNYGYTF
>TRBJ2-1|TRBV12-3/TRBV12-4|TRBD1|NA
TGTGCCAGCAGGGACAGGGAGAGTGAGCAGTTCTTC
CASRDRESEQFF
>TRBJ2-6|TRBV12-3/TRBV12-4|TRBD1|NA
TGTGCCAGCAGTTTAGGCGACAGGGGGACCCCTGGGGCCAACGTCCTGACTTTC
CASSLGDRGTPGANVLTF
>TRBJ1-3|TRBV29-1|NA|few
TGCAGCGTTGGCCGGGAGGAAGCTGGAAACACCATATATTTT
CSVGREEAGNTIYF
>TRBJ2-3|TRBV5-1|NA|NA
TGCGCCAGCAGCTTCCCAGAGGGCCCCACAGATACGCAGTATTTT
CASSFPEGPTDTQYF
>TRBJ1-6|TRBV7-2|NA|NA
TGTGCCAGCAGCATACAAAAAAATTCACCCCTCCACTTT
CASSIQKNSPLHF
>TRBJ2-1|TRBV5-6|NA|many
TGTGCCAGCAGCTTGGCGGGGCTCCCCAATGAGCAGTTCTTC
CASSLAGLPNEQFF
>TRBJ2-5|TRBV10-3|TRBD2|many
TGTGCCATCAGTGCGGGGGGGCCACAAGAGACCCAGTACTTC
CAISAGGPQETQYF
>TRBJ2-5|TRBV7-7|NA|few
TGTGCCAGCAGCTTAGGGGACCACCGGGCGCCCCAGTACTTC
CASSLGDHRAPQYF
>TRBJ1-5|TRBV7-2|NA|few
TGTGCCAGCAGTCGGGGGCAGGGACATCAGCCCCAGCATTTT
CASSRGQGHQPQHF
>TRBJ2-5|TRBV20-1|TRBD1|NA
TGCAGTGTCCGGACAGGGGGAGAGACCCAGTACTTC
CSVRTGGETQYF
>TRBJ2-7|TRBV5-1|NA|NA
TGCGCCAGCAGCTTTGTTTCAGGGACCTCCTCCTACGAGCAGTACTTC
CASSFVSGTSSYEQYF
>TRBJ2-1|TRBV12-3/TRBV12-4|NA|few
TGTGCCAGCAGCCCCTTCCAGGGATTCAATGAGCAGTTCTTC
CASSPFQGFNEQFF
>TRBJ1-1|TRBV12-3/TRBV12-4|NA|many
TGTGCCAGCAGTTTGCAGTTGTACACTGAAGCTTTCTTT
CASSLQLYTEAFF
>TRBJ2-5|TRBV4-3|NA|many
TGCGCCAGCAGCCAAGATCCGCGGAATCAAGAGACCCAGTACTTC
CASSQDPRNQETQYF
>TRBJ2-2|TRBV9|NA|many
TGTGCCAGCAGCGTTGACCCCCGACCCACCGGGGAGCTGTTTTTT
CASSVDPRPTGELFF
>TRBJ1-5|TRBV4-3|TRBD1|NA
TGCGCCAGCAGCCCCGACTTGACAGGGATCCAGCATTTT
CASSPDLTGIQHF
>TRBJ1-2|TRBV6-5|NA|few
TGTGCCAGCAGTTACTGGGGGGAATCAGAGAATGGCTACACCTTC
CASSYWGESENGYTF
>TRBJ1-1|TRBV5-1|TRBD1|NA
TGCGCCAGCAGCTTGGGGTCAGGGGGCTCCCCTGAAGCTTTCTTT
CASSLGSGGSPEAFF
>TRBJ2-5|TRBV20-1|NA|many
TGCAGTGCGGAACACCAAGAGACCCAGTACTTC
CSAEHQETQYF
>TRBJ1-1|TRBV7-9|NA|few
TGTGCCAGCAGCCTACGCGCAGGGCTGAACACTGAAGCTTTCTTT
CASSLRAGLNTEAFF
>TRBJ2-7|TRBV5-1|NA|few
TGCGCCAGCAGCTTAGGTGACAGCGGACCCACCTCCTACGAGCAGTACTTC
CASSLGDSGPTSYEQYF
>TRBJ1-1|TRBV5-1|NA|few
TGCGCCAGCAGCGGGGGACACCTTGAAGCTTTCTTT
CASSGGHLEAFF
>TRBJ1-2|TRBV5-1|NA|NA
TGCGCCAGCAGCTTGGCCGGGAGAGAAGGCGGCTACACCTTC
CASSLAGREGGYTF
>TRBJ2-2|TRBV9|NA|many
TGTGCCAGCAGCGTATCAGCGTTGAACACCGGGGAGCTGTTTTTT
CASSVSALNTGELFF